The present entry profiles one T cell receptor (beta chain) with its context. As handled by the study authors: It was from reference gene primer amplification that nucleated cell counts were estimated. Clones were read by immunoSEQ multiplex PCR, and TCRdb kept only the in-frame ones, dropping some. V and J calls plus clone size are reproduced from that table; the DNA served to infer D and trimming. The data show tens of thousands of clones, roughly 87% seen once. These data originate in a study of blood T cell repertoires in COVID-19. Study in general: The United States, Italy and Spain provided the acute and convalescent COVID-19 samples. PBMCs, B-cell-depleted T cells, or T cells provided the cDNA or gDNA that made up the material.

Germline V lookup: CDR1 PRHDT, CDR2 FYEKMQ (reference sequence). The ends were cut back, 0 bases at V and 1 base at J, with 12 bases in the middle. CDR3 length equals 16 residues. This sequence joins TRBV13 and TRBJ1-2; D is ambiguous. Sequenced: peripheral blood. The receptor comes from a male donor with acute or convalescent COVID-19. CDR3 region: CASSLGRGGNNYGYTF. The DNA of the CDR3 is TGTGCCAGCAGCTTAGGCCGCGGCGGCAATAACTATGGCTACACCTTC.